The 2 T cell receptor beta chains in this list originate from one sample, sequenced in a study of T cell changes during pregnancy in multiple sclerosis. Using immunoSEQ multiplex PCR, the repertoire was profiled, and TCRdb retains in-frame clones only, with some absent. Here the sample spans tens of thousands of clones, approximately 85% being singletons. This material consisted of CD4+ T cells from peripheral blood mononuclear cells, taken before pregnancy. Source of these receptors: a female donor with multiple sclerosis, enrolled in a pregnancy study.

The V and J genes are TRBV6-4 and TRBJ2-1, with 8 positions matching TRBD2. J lost 0 bases, V lost 6 bases, and 7 bases had no gene match. CDR1 is MRHNA, CDR2 SNTAGT, per germline. The CDR3 totals 16 residues. This chain's CDR3 is CASRYTSGASYNEQFF. CDR3 nucleotides: TGTGCCAGCAGATACACTAGCGGAGCCTCCTACAATGAGCAGTTCTTC.

The chain links TRBV11-2 to TRBJ2-1, with 9 nucleotides matching TRBD2. Germline V gives CDR1 SGHAT, CDR2 FQNNGV. This CDR3 is 14 amino acids long. After removal of 5 bases from V and 9 bases from J, the junction contained 8 bases not matched to a gene. The CDR3 loop is CASSPRGGRAEQFF. CDR3 nucleotide sequence: TGTGCCAGCAGCCCAAGGGGCGGGAGGGCTGAGCAGTTCTTC.